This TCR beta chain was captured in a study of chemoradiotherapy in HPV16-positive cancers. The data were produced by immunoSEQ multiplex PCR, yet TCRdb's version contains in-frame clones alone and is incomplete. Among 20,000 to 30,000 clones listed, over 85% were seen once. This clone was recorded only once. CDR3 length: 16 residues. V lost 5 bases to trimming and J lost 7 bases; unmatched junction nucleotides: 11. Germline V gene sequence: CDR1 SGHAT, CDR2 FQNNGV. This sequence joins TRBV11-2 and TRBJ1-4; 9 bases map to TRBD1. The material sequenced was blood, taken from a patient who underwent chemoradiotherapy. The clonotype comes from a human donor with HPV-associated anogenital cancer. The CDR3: CASSPNRQGGSEKLFF. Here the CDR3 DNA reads TGTGCCAGCAGCCCCAACCGACAGGGGGGGAGTGAAAAACTGTTTTTT.